This record looks at one T cell receptor (beta chain) sequence and its context. This sample is part of a study of blood T cell repertoires in COVID-19. Study at large: Whether acute or convalescent, the COVID-19 samples came from the United States, Italy and Spain. The analysed material was cDNA or gDNA that came from T cells, B-cell-depleted T cells, or PBMCs.

With 2 bases removed from V and 0 bases from J, the gap between germline ends came to 8 bases. Per germline, CDR1 LGHDT and CDR2 YNNKEL (reference sequence). The CDR3 is made up of 15 amino acids. How the authors handled the data: It was from reference gene primer amplification that nucleated cell counts were estimated. Produced via immunoSEQ multiplex PCR; TCRdb's table is partial and in-frame only. The DNA gave D and trimming, while V, J and clone size come from that table. The table lists 150,000 to 200,000 clones, roughly 88% of them singletons. The sequence came from a woman of 80 years or more with active or convalescent COVID-19. The sequenced material came from peripheral blood. V usage is TRBV3-1 (or the pseudogene TRBV3-2) and J usage is TRBJ2-4; D is uncertain. DNA for the CDR3: TGTGCCAGCAGCCAAACCCGACTAGCCAAAAACATTCAGTACTTC. This encodes CASSQTRLAKNIQYF.